These T cell receptor beta chains were read from a single sample in a study of glioma-infiltrating T cells. TCRdb processed the multiplex PCR reads anew with MiXCR; each CDR3 protein has one entry. The table shows about 140,000 distinct CDR3 sequences, with 39% occurring only once. The sequenced material came from glioma tissue, nonneoplastic brain tissue, or PBMCs (not recorded which). The receptors were gathered from a human donor with low-grade glioma or glioblastoma, undergoing nonglioma brain surgery, or in good health (not recorded which). The CDR3 runs from the conserved cysteine through the conserved F or W.

v_gene	j_gene	CDR3aa
TRBV6-1	TRBJ1-1	CASSFTGGTEAFF
TRBV7-2	TRBJ2-3	CASSFGTSGNTDTQYF
TRBV5-1	TRBJ1-1	CASSLGGVEAFF
TRBV29-1	TRBJ1-1	CSASVNTEAFF
TRBV4-2	TRBJ2-5	CASSLTQGNQETQYF
TRBV2	TRBJ1-2	CASSGGALGGYTF
TRBV30	TRBJ2-5	CAWNGRGNQYF
TRBV20-1	TRBJ1-2	CSARDRDRGWNYGYTF
TRBV20-1	TRBJ2-1	CSATVPYNEQFF
TRBV6-1	TRBJ1-3	CASSEMTPGSGNTIYF
TRBV2	TRBJ2-1	CASSLARSSYNEQFF
TRBV7-2	TRBJ2-7	CASSSARDRGGWYEQYF
TRBV6-1	TRBJ1-2	CASSPGGQTHGYTF
TRBV10-3	TRBJ1-2	CAIGAETYTF
TRBV20-1	TRBJ2-3	CSARQTDTQYF
TRBV6-5	TRBJ1-1	CARRKGRAEAFF
TRBV2	TRBJ1-5	CASSELSRGNNQPQHF
TRBV15	TRBJ2-5	CATSRYGETQYF
TRBV10-2	TRBJ1-5	CASSREGQPQHF
TRBV4-2	TRBJ2-1	CASSRTQASGNNEQFF
TRBV6-2/TRBV6-3	TRBJ2-3	CASTSLSEGYF
TRBV4-1	TRBJ2-3	CASSPAPRSDTQYF
TRBV25-1	TRBJ2-1	CASESLGLAGNNEQFF
TRBV6-6	TRBJ2-7	CASRNVAGVYEQYF
TRBV20-1	TRBJ1-1	CSARDQDSEAFF
TRBV20-1	TRBJ1-2	CSATIWTSGSYGYTF
TRBV6-1	TRBJ2-3	CASSLTGDTQYF
TRBV2	TRBJ2-1	CASTSGTSNEQFF
TRBV6-1	TRBJ2-2	CASSLLGSNTGELFF
TRBV6-2/TRBV6-3	TRBJ2-7	CASGSGGQSYEQYF
TRBV12-3/TRBV12-4	TRBJ2-1	CASSPSHEQFF
TRBV7-2	TRBJ2-3	CASSFQQNTQYF
TRBV19	TRBJ2-3	CASSRGLDTDTQYF
TRBV15	TRBJ2-3	CATRADRFSIDTQYF
TRBV6-1	TRBJ1-1	CASRGAEMNTEAFF
TRBV6-1	TRBJ2-1	CASSPGTSDYNEQFF
TRBV7-2	TRBJ2-5	CASSLGFLGTQYF
TRBV7-9	TRBJ2-7	CASSSDGEQYF
TRBV7-8	TRBJ1-1	CASSLAGQGATEAFF
TRBV29-1	TRBJ2-1	CSAQLATSSYEQFF
TRBV27	TRBJ1-2	CASSLVRGTGYTF
TRBV4-2	TRBJ2-3	CASSSDLAGSTDTQYF
TRBV7-9	TRBJ2-7	CASSLPTGSYEQYF
TRBV20-1	TRBJ1-6	CSATPGRLGSPLHF
TRBV6-6	TRBJ2-3	CASSDSGDGGTGTQYF
TRBV27	TRBJ2-7	CASSPRAVVYEQYF
TRBV28	TRBJ2-7	CASSSMDRFQFSSYEQYF
TRBV7-9	TRBJ1-5	CASSLGGIGQPQHF
TRBV28	TRBJ2-7	CASSRVTGIDEQYF
TRBV7-9	TRBJ1-2	CASSLGTSSNYGYTF
TRBV3-1	TRBJ2-7	CASSQGSAYEQYF
TRBV18	TRBJ2-5	CASSPHKGETQYF
TRBV7-2	TRBJ1-5	CASSGQGAFNQPQHF